Below are 30 T cell receptor beta chains sequenced from a single sample in a study of cytomegalovirus exposure and HLA in healthy donors (dated by TCRdb to the late 2010s). Library construction relied on the immunoSEQ multiplex PCR assay. For the multiplex PCR, a mixture combining 60 forward primers for TCR Vbeta segments and 13 reverse primers for TCR Jbeta segments was used. This immuneACCESS table, as held by TCRdb, lists in-frame sequences with V and J called but not all clones. Of the missing ones, under half trace to an unresolved V gene in checked studies; the others have no known cause. This sample is represented by around 200,000 clones; 79% of them were singletons. Clones ranked in the top ten supply 2.3% of the sample. The sample taken for sequencing was PBMCs. The source is a woman between 50 and 59 years old in good health and CMV-seronegative.

The chain joins TRBV28 to TRBJ2-5; 9 bases are shared with TRBD1. Judging by the DNA end, TRBJ2-7 fits better; the J call may be wrong. CDR3 size: 15 residues. Germline CDR1 is MDHEN and CDR2 is SYDVKM. For the CDR3, the DNA is TGTGCCAGCAGATTTTCGGACAGGGGTCTTAACGAGCAGTACTTC. Its protein product is CASRFSDRGLNEQYF.

This chain links TRBV21-1 with TRBJ2-3; the table's D call, TRBD2, was not checked against the DNA. TRBV21-1 is noted as a pseudogene. CDR3 size: 18 residues. In DNA form, the CDR3 reads TGTGCCAGCAGCAAAGGGGGACTAGCGGGAGTCCGATTGGATACGCAGTATTTT. Residues: CASSKGGLAGVRLDTQYF.

This clone was observed a handful of times. The chain carries TRBV4-2 and TRBJ1-5; D remains unclear. Trimming removed 0 bases at V and 3 bases at J, with 15 bases between. Germline V gives CDR1 LGHNA, CDR2 YNFKEQ. This CDR3 is 17 amino acids long. The CDR3 reads CASSQDRAGTVNQPQHF. Written as DNA, the CDR3 is TGTGCCAGCAGCCAAGATCGAGCTGGCACAGTCAATCAGCCCCAGCATTTT.

DNA of the CDR3: TGTGCCAGCAGCCCTCTCGGGGGTGGGGAAAAACTGTTTTTT. Encoded protein: CASSPLGGGEKLFF. The V call is TRBV11-2, the J call TRBJ1-4; possibly TRBD1 for D (5 bases). Trimming stripped 5 bases from V and 8 bases from J, with 15 bases between. The CDR3 is made up of 14 amino acids. Germline V CDR1 and CDR2: SGHAT, FQNNGV.

This clone was recorded a few times. The gene calls are TRBV7-2 and TRBJ2-7; a possible D gene is TRBD2 (5 bases). This CDR3 region has 13 residues. With 3 bases removed from V and 5 bases from J, the gap between germline ends came to 11 bases. Per germline, CDR1 SGHTA and CDR2 FQGNSA. CDR3 protein: CASSFRAGDEQYF. The CDR3 DNA reads TGTGCCAGCAGCTTTCGGGCCGGGGACGAGCAGTACTTC.

The rearrangement joins TRBV10-3 to TRBJ2-7; D gene unclear. V lost 2 bases and J lost 3, with 5 bases in between. Germline lookup yields CDR1 ENHRY and CDR2 SYGVKD. The CDR3 has 12 residues. The CDR3 here is CAISEEYYEQYF. In DNA, the CDR3 is TGTGCCATCAGTGAGGAGTACTACGAGCAGTACTTC.

The V gene is TRBV5-6, the J gene TRBJ2-2; a possible D gene is TRBD1 (5 bases). Looked up from germline, CDR1 is SGHDT and CDR2 is YYEEEE. Trimming cost V 2 bases and J 1 base, with 9 bases left between them. The CDR3 consists of 15 residues. The CDR3 here is CASSFGQGNTGELFF. CDR3 sequence (DNA): TGTGCCAGCAGCTTCGGTCAGGGGAACACCGGGGAGCTGTTTTTT.

This clone has more than one count but fewer than ten. This chain uses TRBV28 with TRBJ1-5; D is uncertain. The CDR3 is 15 amino acids. Germline values: CDR1 MDHEN, CDR2 SYDVKM. Deletions cut 1 base from V and 3 bases from J, with 10 bases between. CDR3: CASSLFYGDNQPQHF. CDR3 sequence (DNA): TGTGCCAGCAGTTTATTTTACGGGGACAATCAGCCCCAGCATTTT.

This sequence joins TRBV7-9 and TRBJ2-5; no firm D call. TRBJ2-7 matches the DNA end more closely, so the J call is doubtful. The CDR3 spans 14 residues. CDR1 and CDR2 from the germline V gene are SEHNR and FQNEAQ (reference sequence). The CDR3 region has the DNA TGTGCCAGCAGCTTAGCGTCCCCGGACTACGAGCAGTACTTC. Protein: CASSLASPDYEQYF.

This chain joins TRBV9 and TRBJ1-1; D may be TRBD1 (5 bases). CDR1 and CDR2 from the germline V gene are SGDLS and YYNGEE. The CDR3 spans 16 residues. Trimming cost V 0 bases and J 1 base, with 13 bases left between them. The CDR3 coding sequence is TGTGCCAGCAGCGTAGCCCAGGGAACGGAGAACACTGAAGCTTTCTTT. Its protein is CASSVAQGTENTEAFF.

V is TRBV29-1 and J is TRBJ1-1; maybe TRBD1 (5 bases). Germline CDR1 reads SQVTM; CDR2 reads ANQGSEA. V was clipped by 7 bases and J by 1 base, with 10 bases between them. CDR3 length: 12 amino acids. Here the CDR3 reads CSAGIRNTEAFF. CDR3 bases: TGCAGCGCAGGGATCCGGAACACTGAAGCTTTCTTT.

As for this clone: The junction departs from the called germline gene at one end, perhaps through a read error. The rearrangement links TRBV14 to TRBJ1-6, with D possibly TRBD1 on 6 matching bases. The CDR3 consists of 14 residues. Per the germline V gene, CDR1 is SGHDN and CDR2 is FVKESK. CDR3 protein: CASSLGGYPSPLLF. Here the CDR3 DNA reads TGTGCCAGCAGCCTAGGGGGTTATCCCTCACCCCTCCTCTTT.

The chain links TRBV11-2 to TRBJ2-7, with D maybe TRBD1 (6 bases). The CDR3 sequence is 14 residues long. V lost 3 bases and J 3 bases, leaving 12 bases between the germline ends. Germline V lookup: CDR1 SGHAT, CDR2 FQNNGV. The CDR3 DNA sequence: TGTGCCAGCAGCTTGGCAGGACAGAACTACGAGCAGTACTTC. This sequence encodes CASSLAGQNYEQYF.

The chain couples TRBV7-3 to TRBJ2-1, with D perhaps TRBD2 (6 bases). V shed 4 bases and J shed 6 bases, with 13 bases lying between them. This CDR3 is built from 14 residues. Germline CDR1 reads SGHTA; CDR2 reads FQGTGA. The CDR3 region is CASSSLANLNEQFF. The CDR3 coding sequence is TGTGCCAGCAGCTCTCTAGCGAACCTCAATGAGCAGTTCTTC.

The V gene is TRBV5-6, the J gene TRBJ1-1; 10 bases line up with TRBD1. Germline CDR1 reads SGHDT; CDR2 reads YYEEEE. V lost 3 bases and J lost 8; bases outside the gene matches: 13. The length of the CDR3 is 16 residues. The CDR3 here is CASSSGTGASVSEAFF. Written as DNA, the CDR3 is TGTGCCAGCAGCTCCGGGACAGGGGCCTCGGTTTCCGAAGCTTTCTTT.

This sequence joins TRBV7-9 and TRBJ1-2; the D is unclear. This CDR3 region has 15 residues. V was shortened by 4 bases and J by 4 bases, with 16 bases between the two germline ends. Germline V CDR1 and CDR2: SEHNR, FQNEAQ (reference sequence). CDR3 region: CASSSMPDMFYGYTF. In DNA form, the CDR3 reads TGTGCCAGCAGCTCAATGCCAGACATGTTCTATGGCTACACCTTC.

The CDR3, as DNA: TGTGCCAGCAGGGGGACAGGGACCTACGAGCAGTACTTC. This encodes CASRGTGTYEQYF. This chain connects TRBV6-5 to TRBJ2-5, with 9 bases fitting TRBD1. The DNA matches TRBJ2-7 better at its end, which makes the J call doubtful. CDR1 and CDR2 (germline): MNHEY, SVGAGI. The CDR3 contains 13 residues.

The chain links TRBV4-1 to TRBJ1-2, with 7 nucleotides matching TRBD1. Germline trimming cut 0 bases from V and 4 bases from J; bases unmatched to any gene: 5. The CDR3 covers 15 residues. Germline assignment: CDR1 MGHRA and CDR2 YSYEKL. The CDR3 DNA sequence: TGCGCCAGCAGCCAAGATCAGGGGGGCCGCTATGGCTACACCTTC. This translates into CASSQDQGGRYGYTF.

This clone turned up a few times. The chain couples TRBV7-2 to TRBJ2-3; possible D gene TRBD2, 5 bases. CDR3 size: 18 residues. V lost 6 bases and J 1 base, leaving 23 bases between the germline ends. CDR1 is SGHTA and CDR2 is FQGNSA in the germline V gene. CDR3 residues: CASRLRKSGPEGTDTQYF. CDR3 sequence (DNA): TGTGCCAGCAGGTTAAGGAAATCCGGCCCGGAGGGCACAGATACGCAGTATTTT.

V is TRBV10-1 and J is TRBJ2-4, with D perhaps matching TRBD1 (6 bases). The CDR3 length is 18 residues. Trimming stripped 1 base from V and 0 bases from J, with 16 bases between. CDR1 and CDR2 (germline): WNHNN, SYGVQD (reference sequence). The CDR3 DNA reads as TGCGCCAGCAGTGAGTTAAACTACCAGGGGCTAGCCAAAAACATTCAGTACTTC. It codes for CASSELNYQGLAKNIQYF.

This clone came up a few times. This chain joins TRBV27 and TRBJ1-2; the match to TRBD1 covers 7 bases. Germline V gene lookup returns CDR1 MNHEY and CDR2 SMNVEV (reference sequence). The length of the CDR3 is 15 residues. V trimming: 8 bases; J trimming: 5 bases; junction bases outside the gene matches: 14. The CDR3 here is CASGQLRDSLYGYTF. The CDR3, as DNA: TGTGCCAGCGGGCAACTTCGGGACAGTTTATATGGCTACACCTTC.

This clone occurred a few times. The V gene is TRBV11-2, the J gene TRBJ2-7; D not resolved. The CDR3 extends over 13 amino acids. The V and J ends lost 5 bases and 0 bases respectively, with 8 bases between them. Germline V gene data show CDR1 as SGHAT and CDR2 as FQNNGV. The CDR3 DNA follows: TGTGCCAGCAGCCCCCCAGGCTCCTACGAGCAGTACTTC. This translates into CASSPPGSYEQYF.

This chain uses TRBV18 with TRBJ2-3; 9 nucleotides line up with TRBD2. J was trimmed by 0 bases and V by 3 bases; bases with no gene match: 10. Per the germline V gene, CDR1 is KGHSH and CDR2 is LQKENI. The CDR3 length is 18 residues. Here the CDR3 reads CASSPPGLASFSTDTQYF. The CDR3 DNA reads TGTGCCAGCTCACCCCCGGGACTAGCCTCATTTAGCACAGATACGCAGTATTTT.

The genes are TRBV5-8 and TRBJ1-2; TRBD1 aligns across 8 bases. This CDR3 region has 14 residues. Germline V gives CDR1 SGHTS, CDR2 YDEGEE. After removal of 0 bases from V and 8 bases from J, the junction contained 6 bases not matched to a gene. This CDR3 reads CASSLARGLWGYTF. In nucleotides, the CDR3 is TGTGCCAGCAGCTTGGCCAGGGGGCTGTGGGGCTACACCTTC. Full variable domain (missing parts from reference TRBV5-8 and TRBJ1-2): EAGVTQSPTHLIKTRGQQATLRCSPISGHTSVYWYQQALGLGLQFLLWYDEGEERNRGNFPPRFSGRQFPNYSSELNVNALELEDSALYLCASSLARGLWGYTFGSGTRLTVV.

The J gene is TRBJ1-5, the V gene TRBV7-6; 8 nucleotides line up with TRBD1. The CDR3 sequence is 15 residues long. Germline V gene data show CDR1 as SGHVS and CDR2 as FNYEAQ. With V trimmed by 5 bases and J by 3 bases, 6 bases remained unmatched. The CDR3 nucleotides are TGTGCCAGCAGCGCCGGGACAGGTTCCAATCAGCCCCAGCATTTT. Translated, it gives CASSAGTGSNQPQHF.

This clone was found once. The rearrangement uses TRBV11-2 and TRBJ2-5, with D possibly matching TRBD2 (5 bases). The CDR3 is made up of 12 amino acids. Germline loops: CDR1 SGHAT, CDR2 FQNNGV. Deletions cut 1 base from V and 5 bases from J, with 5 bases between. CDR3 protein: CASSLAGETQYF. The CDR3 nucleotides read TGTGCCAGCAGCTTAGCGGGGGAGACCCAGTACTTC.

The V and J genes are TRBV6-6 and TRBJ2-5, with 10 bases fitting TRBD1. Germline assignment: CDR1 MNHNY and CDR2 SVGAGI (reference sequence). Trimming cost V 6 bases and J 5 bases; bases outside gene matches: 12. This CDR3 spans 16 amino acids. This CDR3 reads CASRGRGTGASETQYF. The CDR3 DNA is TGTGCCAGCAGAGGCCGGGGGACAGGGGCCAGCGAGACCCAGTACTTC.

The chain links TRBV7-2 to TRBJ1-3; 7 positions agree with TRBD1. V shed 5 bases and J 0 bases; nucleotides not matched to a gene: 10. The CDR3 sequence is 17 residues long. Germline V lookup: CDR1 SGHTA, CDR2 FQGNSA. Here the CDR3 DNA reads TGTGCCAGCAGCCAAACCGGAGACAGGGTCTCTGGAAACACCATATATTTT. This encodes CASSQTGDRVSGNTIYF. Supplemented by reference TRBV7-2 and TRBJ1-3, the full variable domain reads GAGVSQSPSNKVTEKGKDVELRCDPISGHTALYWYRQSLGQGLEFLIYFQGNSAPDKSGLPSDRFSAERTGGSVSTLTIQRTQQEDSAVYLCASSQTGDRVSGNTIYFGEGSWLTVV.

This clone was found once. The chain recombines TRBV7-9 with TRBJ2-6; D gene ambiguous. Trimming pared 3 bases from V and 1 base from J, leaving 10 bases between. Germline V gene lookup returns CDR1 SEHNR and CDR2 FQNEAQ (reference sequence). The CDR3 loop spans 16 amino acids. The CDR3 spells CASSLFPFSGANVLTF. In nucleotides, the CDR3 is TGTGCCAGCAGCTTGTTTCCCTTTTCTGGGGCCAACGTCCTGACTTTC.

There are a few counts of this clone. The chain links TRBV18 to TRBJ1-2; 7 bases are a match to TRBD1. The germline CDR1 and CDR2 sequences are KGHSH and LQKENI. This CDR3 is 16 amino acids long. The trim removed 5 bases at V and 2 bases at J, leaving 11 bases unmatched. In DNA, the CDR3 is TGTGCCAGCTCAAGAGACAGGGCCATCAACAACTATGGCTACACCTTC. This sequence encodes CASSRDRAINNYGYTF.